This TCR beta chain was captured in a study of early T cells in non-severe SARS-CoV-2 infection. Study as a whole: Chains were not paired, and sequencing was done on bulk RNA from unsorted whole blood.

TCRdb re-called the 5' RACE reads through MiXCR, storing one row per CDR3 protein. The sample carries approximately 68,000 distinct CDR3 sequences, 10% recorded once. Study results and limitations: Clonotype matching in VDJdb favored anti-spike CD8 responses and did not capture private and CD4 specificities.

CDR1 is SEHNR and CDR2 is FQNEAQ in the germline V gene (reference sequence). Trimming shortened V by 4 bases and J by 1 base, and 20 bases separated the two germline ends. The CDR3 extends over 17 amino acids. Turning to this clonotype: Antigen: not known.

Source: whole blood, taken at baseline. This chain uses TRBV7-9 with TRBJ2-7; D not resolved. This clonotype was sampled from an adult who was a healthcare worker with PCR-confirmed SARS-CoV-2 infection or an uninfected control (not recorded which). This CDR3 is CASSSPFSRPISYEQYF. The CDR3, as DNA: TGTGCCAGCAGCTCCCCTTTCTCTAGGCCGATATCCTACGAGCAGTACTTC.